Listed below are T cell receptor beta chains from one sample, sequenced in a study of CD8 T cells in Susac syndrome. TCRdb redid the calling of the immunoSEQ multiplex PCR reads with MiXCR, one entry per CDR3 protein. The table lists some 47,000 distinct CDR3 sequences, roughly 92% of them singletons. The sample taken for sequencing was CD8+ T cells from PBMCs. The receptors shown here come from a human donor in good health. Each CDR3 is given with its conserved first and last residue. A D gene is named only where the DNA matches it firmly. The listing skips clone size in some rows; elsewhere it reads once, few, many or a size class.

d_gene,j_gene,v_gene,abundance,CDR3nt,CDR3aa
-,TRBJ2-7,TRBV4-1,few,TGCGCCAGCAGCCAGGATACTTCCTACGAGCAGTACTTC,CASSQDTSYEQYF
TRBD1,TRBJ2-1,TRBV6-2/TRBV6-3,-,TGTGCCAGCAGTTACCCCCACCCTCGACAGGGTAGTTCCTACAATGAGCAGTTCTTC,CASSYPHPRQGSSYNEQFF
-,TRBJ2-7,TRBV12-3/TRBV12-4,-,TGTGCCAGCAGTTCCCGGGACAGGGGGAAGAGAGGACTAGCGGGAAGCTCCTACGAGCAGTACTTC,CASSSRDRGKRGLAGSSYEQYF
-,TRBJ2-1,TRBV9,-,TGTGCCAGCAGCGCCCCCCGTGAGCAGTTCTTC,CASSAPREQFF
TRBD1,TRBJ1-1,TRBV18,-,TGTGCCAGCTCAACACCGGACAGGGATCTAAGGACTGAAGCTTTCTTT,CASSTPDRDLRTEAFF
TRBD2,TRBJ2-1,TRBV5-1,-,TGCGCCAGCAGAGAAGCGGGACTAGCGGGAAGGGATGAGCAGTTCTTC,CASREAGLAGRDEQFF
TRBD2,TRBJ2-7,TRBV7-2,-,TGTGCCAGCAGCCCGACTAGCGGGAGTTTGGAGCAGTACTTC,CASSPTSGSLEQYF
TRBD2,TRBJ2-7,TRBV6-1,-,TGTGCCAGCAGTCCTACTGGGAGCGGGGGGTACTACGAGCAGTACTTC,CASSPTGSGGYYEQYF
-,TRBJ2-7,TRBV3-1,-,TGTGCCAGCAGCCAGCCATGGACTCCGTGGGAGCAGTACTTC,CASSQPWTPWEQYF
TRBD1,TRBJ2-5,TRBV12-3/TRBV12-4,once,TGTGCCAGCAGTTGGCTAATTCGGGACAGGGGCCCGAATTATGAGACCCAGTACTTC,CASSWLIRDRGPNYETQYF
-,TRBJ2-3,TRBV4-2,-,TGTGCCAGCAGCCAGAAGCCGTTCAGCACAGATACGCAGTATTTT,CASSQKPFSTDTQYF
-,TRBJ2-6,TRBV27,-,TGTGCCAGCAGCTTTGCTGGGGCCAACGTCCTGACTTTC,CASSFAGANVLTF
-,TRBJ1-1,TRBV4-1,-,TGCGCCAGCAGCCAAGGGCCAGGGCCTGGCACTGAAGCTTTCTTT,CASSQGPGPGTEAFF
-,TRBJ2-7,TRBV14,few,TGTGCCAGCAGCCTGGACGGTTACGAGCAGTACTTC,CASSLDGYEQYF
TRBD1,TRBJ1-5,TRBV12-3/TRBV12-4,-,TGTGCCAGCAGCCCCTTGGGACAGTCCAATCAGCCCCAGCATTTT,CASSPLGQSNQPQHF
-,TRBJ1-2,TRBV6-5,-,TGTGCCAGCAGTTACAACTCGGCCACCGACAACTATGGCTACACCTTC,CASSYNSATDNYGYTF
-,TRBJ1-1,TRBV7-8,-,TGTGCCAGCAGGAGAGAAGTCAGGGCTGAGAACACTGAAGCTTTCTTT,CASRREVRAENTEAFF
-,TRBJ2-1,TRBV7-9,once,TGTGCCAGCAGCCCGGACCACCTCCGAGAGCAGTTCTTC,CASSPDHLREQFF
-,TRBJ2-7,TRBV19,-,TGTGCCAGTAGATCTAGCCCTAATTCCCGCTCCTACGAGCAGTACTTC,CASRSSPNSRSYEQYF
TRBD1,TRBJ1-1,TRBV19,-,TGTGCCAGTAGTTTAGGACAGGGACGGAACACTGAAGCTTTCTTT,CASSLGQGRNTEAFF
-,TRBJ1-2,TRBV6-2/TRBV6-3,-,TGTGCCAGCAGTTCGACCGGCCGAGCCAGAGGCTACACCTTC,CASSSTGRARGYTF
-,TRBJ2-7,TRBV12-3/TRBV12-4,-,TGTGCCAGCAGCGAGGGGCAAACCTACGAGCAGTACTTC,CASSEGQTYEQYF
-,TRBJ1-1,TRBV5-5,-,TGTGCCAGCAGCTTGACTTTACACCTAGCTTTCTTT,CASSLTLHLAFF
-,TRBJ2-2,TRBV30,once,TGTGCCTGGAGTTGGGGCACCGGGGAGCTGTTTTTT,CAWSWGTGELFF
-,TRBJ2-7,TRBV9,once,TGTGCCAGCAGCGTAGAACGGGACGTCGTCTACGAGCAGTACTTC,CASSVERDVVYEQYF
-,TRBJ1-4,TRBV9,-,TGTGCCAGCAGCGAGCAGCCCGCAACTAATGAAAAACTGTTTTTT,CASSEQPATNEKLFF
TRBD2,TRBJ2-1,TRBV7-9,-,TGTGCCAGCAGCCCGCCCGGGACTAGCGGATACAATGAGCAGTTCTTC,CASSPPGTSGYNEQFF
-,TRBJ1-5,TRBV20-1,-,TGCAGTGCTGTGGACGGGAATCAGCCCCAGCATTTT,CSAVDGNQPQHF
-,TRBJ2-7,TRBV28,-,TGTGCCAGCAGTGGACGACTAGTAAGTTACGAGCAGTACTTC,CASSGRLVSYEQYF
-,TRBJ2-7,TRBV27,once,TGTGCCAGCAGTCACGGGTCGTCCTACGAGCAGTACTTC,CASSHGSSYEQYF
-,TRBJ2-3,TRBV5-6,-,TGTGCCAGCAGCTTGGAACTAGAGGGCACAGATACGCAGTATTTT,CASSLELEGTDTQYF
TRBD2,TRBJ2-1,TRBV14,-,TGTGCCAGCAGCCAGGGACTAGCGTTCTACAATGAGCAGTTCTTC,CASSQGLAFYNEQFF
TRBD2,TRBJ2-3,TRBV12-3/TRBV12-4,-,TGTGCCAGCAGTGATAGCGGGAGGGCTTCAGATACGCAGTATTTT,CASSDSGRASDTQYF
-,TRBJ1-1,TRBV19,-,TGTGCCAGTAGTATGGTCCAGAACACTGAAGCTTTCTTT,CASSMVQNTEAFF
-,TRBJ1-1,TRBV29-1,-,TGCAGCGTTTCTTCCCTCGGTGTGGACACTGAAGCTTTCTTT,CSVSSLGVDTEAFF
TRBD1,TRBJ2-7,TRBV27,-,TGTGCCAGCAGTATAACTCTAGTTACGGGACAGGGGGGAGGCGAGCAGTACTTC,CASSITLVTGQGGGEQYF
TRBD2,TRBJ2-2,TRBV6-1,-,TGTGCCAGCAGTGATCTGGGGCACGGGAGGACCGGGGAGCTGTTTTTT,CASSDLGHGRTGELFF
-,TRBJ2-2,TRBV9,-,TGTGCCAGCAGCGTAGGGGGACCGAGGGGTCCCGGGGAGCTGTTTTTT,CASSVGGPRGPGELFF
-,TRBJ2-3,TRBV7-9,few,TGTGCCAGCAGCTTAGAAGATACGCAGTATTTT,CASSLEDTQYF
-,TRBJ1-1,TRBV7-9,-,TGTGCCAGCAGCTTAAACACAGGGAGCACTGAAGCTTTCTTT,CASSLNTGSTEAFF
-,TRBJ1-1,TRBV5-5,-,TGTGCCAGCAGCTTGGATGGGGAGAACACTGAAGCTTTCTTT,CASSLDGENTEAFF
-,TRBJ2-7,TRBV7-6,-,TGTGCCAGCAGCCCTACTAGATACCACGAGCAGTACTTC,CASSPTRYHEQYF
TRBD2,TRBJ2-5,TRBV7-9,-,TGTGCCAGCAGCTTAACAGCGGGAGGGGAGACCCAGTACTTC,CASSLTAGGETQYF
TRBD1,TRBJ1-2,TRBV7-6,-,TGTGCCAGCAGCAACACCGGGACAGGGGAGTTGGACAACTATGGCTACACCTTC,CASSNTGTGELDNYGYTF
TRBD1,TRBJ2-7,TRBV4-3,-,TGCGCCAGCAGCCATGAGACAGGGGCGGCCTACGAGCAGTACTTC,CASSHETGAAYEQYF
TRBD1,TRBJ2-2,TRBV29-1,-,TGCAGCGTCCTATCAGGGGGCTTGGCCGGGGAGCTGTTTTTT,CSVLSGGLAGELFF